The 9 T cell receptor beta chains in this list originate from one sample, sequenced in a study of shared clonotypes between healthy human individuals. The data were produced by immunoSEQ multiplex PCR, yet TCRdb's version contains in-frame clones alone and is incomplete. The sample lists over 850,000 clones, 70% to 80% occurring once. The sequenced sample was memory CD4+ T cells from PBMCs. Noted subset: CD45RA-negative fraction. These receptors were collected from a man between 18 and 35 years old in good health. Some clones in this sample may be carry-over from other donors' samples.

V and J are TRBV30 and TRBJ2-7, with TRBD2 matching 16 bases. The CDR3 totals 17 residues. The junction had 10 bases not matched to a gene; V was cut back by 3 bases and J by 5 bases. Germline V lookup: CDR1 GTSNPN, CDR2 SVGIG (reference sequence). The CDR3 DNA follows: TGTGCCTGGAGCCGAGGGACTAGCGGGAGGGGGGGGAACGAGCAGTACTTC. It encodes CAWSRGTSGRGGNEQYF. The full variable domain, its missing parts supplied by reference TRBV30 and TRBJ2-7, is SQTIHQWPATLVQPVGSPLSLECTVEGTSNPNLYWYRQAAGRGLQLLFYSVGIGQISSEVPQNLSASRPQDRQFILSSKKLLLSDSGFYLCAWSRGTSGRGGNEQYFGPGTRLTVT.

The V call is TRBV28, the J call TRBJ2-7; D might be TRBD2 (6 bases). This CDR3 is 12 amino acids long. Trimming stripped 3 bases from V and 11 bases from J, with 14 bases between. Germline CDR1 MDHEN, CDR2 SYDVKM. The CDR3 loop is CASSLHFREKYF. The CDR3 coding sequence is TGTGCCAGCAGTTTGCACTTCCGGGAGAAGTACTTC.

V is TRBV14 and J is TRBJ2-1; D is unresolved. Trimming left V 6 bases short and J 5 bases short, with 11 bases between. CDR3 length: 13 amino acids. Germline V gene sequence: CDR1 SGHDN, CDR2 FVKESK. For the CDR3, the DNA is TGTGCCAGCAGTGGCGGTTTCCACAATGAGCAGTTCTTC. Translated, it gives CASSGGFHNEQFF.

V is TRBV27 and J is TRBJ1-4; D gene unclear. The V gene's germline CDR1 is MNHEY and CDR2 SMNVEV (reference sequence). The CDR3 has 11 amino acids. V gave up 6 bases and J gave up 5 bases, with 4 bases separating them. The CDR3 DNA follows: TGTGCCAGCAGATTAAATGAAAAACTGTTTTTT. Translation gives CASRLNEKLFF.

The V call is TRBV5-8, the J call TRBJ1-2; 9 positions agree with TRBD1. Germline-derived CDR1 and CDR2 are SGHTS and YDEGEE. The CDR3 extends over 15 amino acids. The ends lost 6 bases at V and 4 bases at J; junction bases unmatched: 10. The chain's CDR3 is CASTPGPGQGYGYTF. CDR3 coding DNA: TGTGCCAGCACCCCCGGTCCGGGACAGGGCTATGGCTACACCTTC.

This clone was recorded only once. J is TRBJ2-1 and V is TRBV5-4; TRBD1 aligns across 9 bases. V trimming: 5 bases; J trimming: 0 bases; junction bases outside the gene matches: 3. The germline gives CDR1 SGHNT, CDR2 YYREEE (reference sequence). CDR3 length: 15 amino acids. CDR3 in DNA: TGTGCCAGCAGTCCGGACAGGGGCTCCTACAATGAGCAGTTCTTC. It codes for CASSPDRGSYNEQFF. The variable domain in full, with the rest retrieved from reference TRBV5-4 and TRBJ2-1, is ETGVTQSPTHLIKTRGQQVTLRCSSQSGHNTVSWYQQALGQGPQFIFQYYREEENGRGNFPPRFSGLQFPNYSSELNVNALELDDSALYLCASSPDRGSYNEQFFGPGTRLTVL.

The rearrangement joins TRBV5-1 to TRBJ2-7; no clear D gene. Trimming pared 1 base from V and 6 bases from J, leaving 5 bases between. In germline, CDR1 is SGHRS, CDR2 YFSETQ. The CDR3 length is 11 residues. CDR3 sequence reads: CASSLSSEQYF. As DNA, the CDR3 is TGCGCCAGCAGCTTGAGCTCCGAGCAGTACTTC. Drawing the rest from reference TRBV5-1 and TRBJ2-7, the complete variable domain is KAGVTQTPRYLIKTRGQQVTLSCSPISGHRSVSWYQQTPGQGLQFLFEYFSETQRNKGNFPGRFSGRQFSNSRSEMNVSTLELGDSALYLCASSLSSEQYFGPGTRLTVT.

The CDR3 DNA is TGCGCCAGCAGCCAAGATCTCCGGGCAGCCTACGAGCAGTACTTC. This encodes CASSQDLRAAYEQYF. The chain recombines TRBV4-3 with TRBJ2-7; D not certain. The CDR3 loop spans 15 amino acids. The V gene lost 0 bases and the J gene lost 2 bases, with 11 bases spanning the gap. Germline CDR1 reads LGHNA; CDR2 reads YSLEER.

The CDR3 loop reads CASRQITNTEAFF. The CDR3, as DNA: TGTGCCAGCAGACAGATTACGAACACTGAAGCTTTCTTT. The chain combines TRBV2 with TRBJ1-1; D remains unclear. Germline lookup yields CDR1 SNHLY and CDR2 FYNNEI. The CDR3 extends over 13 amino acids. The V end was cut by 6 bases, the J end by 1 base, with 9 bases between.